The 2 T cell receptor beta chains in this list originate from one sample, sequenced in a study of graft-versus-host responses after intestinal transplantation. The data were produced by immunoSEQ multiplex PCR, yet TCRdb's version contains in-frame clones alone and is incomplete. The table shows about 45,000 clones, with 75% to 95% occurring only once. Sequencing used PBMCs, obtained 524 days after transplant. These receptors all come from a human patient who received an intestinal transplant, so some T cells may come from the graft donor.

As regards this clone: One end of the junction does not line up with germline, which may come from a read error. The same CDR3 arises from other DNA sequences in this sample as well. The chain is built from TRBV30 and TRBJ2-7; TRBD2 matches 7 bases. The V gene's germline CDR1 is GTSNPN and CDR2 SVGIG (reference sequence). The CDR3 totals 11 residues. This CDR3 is CAWTSSYEQYF. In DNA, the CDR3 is TGTGCTTGGACTAGTTCCTACGAGCAGTACTTC.

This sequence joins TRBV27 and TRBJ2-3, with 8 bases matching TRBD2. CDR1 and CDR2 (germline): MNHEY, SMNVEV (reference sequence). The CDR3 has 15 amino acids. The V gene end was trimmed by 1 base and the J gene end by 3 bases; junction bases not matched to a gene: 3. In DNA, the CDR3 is TGTGCCAGCAGTTTATTCGGGACTAGAACAGATACGCAGTATTTT. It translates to CASSLFGTRTDTQYF.